Detailed here is one T cell receptor beta chain. Its antigen is unknown. Enrollment shut out patients with autoimmune disease history or systemic immunosuppression. Germline values: CDR1 GTSNPN, CDR2 SVGIG (reference sequence). V was shortened by 0 bases and J by 2 bases, with 10 bases between the two germline ends. This CDR3 spans 14 amino acids. This sample is part of a study of OX40 agonist ivuxolimab in advanced cancers. About the study: Dose-escalation patients' cancers were hepatocellular carcinoma, melanoma, renal cell or head and neck cancer.

Sequencing used immunoSEQ multiplex PCR; TCRdb keeps in-frame clones, though not all of them. The sample comprises 75,000 to 80,000 clones, around 87% of which are singletons, and about 0.57% rests with the top ten. Broader study findings: Antigen targets of the expanded peripheral T cells went undetermined. On average, CD8+ T cells showed a greater number of expanded clones than CD4+.

The clonotype was recovered from an adult with an advanced solid tumor such as melanoma, head and neck, liver or kidney cancer. The source material was CD4+ or CD8+ T cells sorted from blood, sampled in a trial of the OX40 agonist ivuxolimab. J is TRBJ1-2 and V is TRBV30; D may be TRBD1 (6 bases). CDR3 protein: CAWSVNQGNYGYTF. The CDR3 nucleotides read TGTGCCTGGAGTGTAAACCAGGGGAACTATGGCTACACCTTC.